A single sample gave rise to the 23 T cell receptor beta chains below, sequenced in a study of blood T cell repertoires in COVID-19. The protocol was immunoSEQ multiplex PCR, while the TCRdb copy is restricted to in-frame clones and leaves out a portion. Among around 250,000 clones listed, approximately 85% were seen once. The sequenced sample consisted of peripheral blood. These TCRs come from a woman over 75 with COVID-19, enrolled during active disease.

The chain carries TRBV6-6 and TRBJ1-2; perhaps TRBD1 as D (5 bases). This CDR3 is built from 16 residues. V was cut by 4 bases and J by 4 bases, with 19 bases left in between. Germline assignment: CDR1 MNHNY and CDR2 SVGAGI (reference sequence). The CDR3, as DNA: TGTGCCAGCAGTTTGTCCGGGACTCAGGAGGTCTATGGCTACACCTTC. This gives the protein CASSLSGTQEVYGYTF.

The chain couples TRBV2 to TRBJ1-3; 7 bases are a match to TRBD1. Trimming at V came to 6 bases and at J to 6 bases, leaving 11 bases not matched to a gene. The germline CDR1 and CDR2 sequences are SNHLY and FYNNEI. This CDR3 contains 15 residues. CDR3: CASRALDRQINTIYF. The CDR3 DNA sequence: TGTGCCAGCAGGGCATTGGACAGGCAGATAAACACCATATATTTT.

This clone was seen a few times. This chain joins TRBV29-1 and TRBJ1-5, with D perhaps TRBD1 (6 bases). Per germline, CDR1 SQVTM and CDR2 ANQGSEA. Trimming took off 8 bases at V and 3 bases at J, with 14 bases between the two ends. This CDR3 has 13 amino acids. CDR3 sequence (DNA): TGCAGCATCAGGGACAATATCAATCAGCCCCAGCATTTT. Translating gives CSIRDNINQPQHF.

The chain is built from TRBV18 and TRBJ1-2; 8 bases line up with TRBD1. Losses at the gene ends were 4 bases for V and 4 bases for J; bases not matched to a gene: 8. Germline V gives CDR1 KGHSH, CDR2 LQKENI. This CDR3 region has 15 residues. CDR3 DNA: TGTGCCAGCTCACTGGGGCAAACAGGGGGCTATGGCTACACCTTC. As protein: CASSLGQTGGYGYTF.

The table lists this clone with a count of one. The chain joins TRBV5-1 to TRBJ2-1; D possibly corresponds to TRBD2 (6 bases). The CDR3 consists of 16 residues. The V end lost 0 bases, the J end lost 4 bases, and 14 bases lay between the germline ends. Germline assignment: CDR1 SGHRS and CDR2 YFSETQ. DNA for the CDR3: TGCGCCAGCAGCTTGGGCGGGGATCCGTCTTACAATGAGCAGTTCTTC. As protein: CASSLGGDPSYNEQFF.

V usage is TRBV19 and J usage is TRBJ1-2; 9 positions match TRBD1. Germline loops: CDR1 LNHDA, CDR2 SQIVND (reference sequence). The CDR3 is 16 residues long. V lost 4 bases to trimming and J lost 4 bases; unmatched junction nucleotides: 10. The chain's CDR3 is CASSRAGTGFVYGYTF. The CDR3 DNA sequence: TGTGCCAGTAGTAGAGCCGGGACAGGGTTTGTCTATGGCTACACCTTC.

The chain is built from TRBV7-4 and TRBJ1-6, with 8 nucleotides matching TRBD1. CDR1 SGHVT and CDR2 SQSDAQ come from the germline V gene. Germline trimming cut 5 bases from V and 8 bases from J; bases unmatched to any gene: 20. The CDR3 is 19 amino acids. The chain's CDR3 is CASSRVGQGGISPYSPLHF. The CDR3 DNA reads as TGTGCCAGCAGCCGAGTCGGACAGGGCGGAATCAGTCCTTATTCACCCCTCCACTTT.

V gene TRBV19 combines with J gene TRBJ1-5; 11 bases agree with TRBD1. Trimming at V came to 5 bases and at J to 7 bases, leaving 10 bases not matched to a gene. The CDR3 extends over 16 amino acids. CDR1 and CDR2 from the germline V gene are LNHDA and SQIVND (reference sequence). DNA for the CDR3: TGTGCCAGTAGTCCGGGGGACAGGGGGACCCACCAGCCCCAGCATTTT. Its protein product is CASSPGDRGTHQPQHF.

Worth noting for this clone: Other nucleotide sequences from this sample produce the same CDR3. The V call is TRBV28, the J call TRBJ1-5; D unclear. The CDR3 extends over 12 amino acids. CDR1 is MDHEN, CDR2 SYDVKM, per germline. V was shortened by 6 bases and J by 1 base, with 4 bases between the two germline ends. CDR3 nucleotides: TGTGCCAGCAGACAAAGCAATCAGCCCCAGCATTTT. This codes for CASRQSNQPQHF.

V gene TRBV15 combines with J gene TRBJ2-3, with D possibly matching TRBD1 (6 bases). Per the germline V gene, CDR1 is LNHNV and CDR2 is YYDKDF (reference sequence). Trimming removed 1 base at V and 2 bases at J, with 13 bases between. The CDR3 is 16 amino acids. CDR3 in DNA: TGTGCCACCAGCAGAGTGGGCGGACAGTACACAGATACGCAGTATTTT. Encoded protein: CATSRVGGQYTDTQYF.

The rearrangement joins TRBV30 to TRBJ2-3; D perhaps matches TRBD2 (5 bases). Trimming removed 5 bases at V and 6 bases at J, with 12 bases between. This CDR3 has 12 amino acids. CDR1 and CDR2 (germline): GTSNPN, SVGIG (reference sequence). The CDR3 loop reads CAWSDRGDTQYF. CDR3 nucleotide sequence: TGTGCCTGGTCTGATCGAGGGGATACGCAGTATTTT.

V is TRBV5-1 and J is TRBJ2-1, with 9 bases identical to TRBD2. This CDR3 is built from 15 residues. With 4 bases clipped from V and 7 bases from J, the junction kept 9 bases outside the gene matches. Germline V gene sequence: CDR1 SGHRS, CDR2 YFSETQ. The CDR3 DNA is TGCGCCAGCAGCGCAAGCGGGGGGATGTCGAATGAGCAGTTCTTC. It translates to CASSASGGMSNEQFF. The entire variable domain, with the rest obtained from reference TRBV5-1 and TRBJ2-1, is as follows: KAGVTQTPRYLIKTRGQQVTLSCSPISGHRSVSWYQQTPGQGLQFLFEYFSETQRNKGNFPGRFSGRQFSNSRSEMNVSTLELGDSALYLCASSASGGMSNEQFFGPGTRLTVL.

CDR3 in DNA: TGTGCCAGCAGCCCAAGTGGTCTAGCGGGGTACTTGGAGACCCAGTACTTC. Translation gives CASSPSGLAGYLETQYF. This sequence joins TRBV3-1 (or the pseudogene TRBV3-2) and TRBJ2-5; 9 bases line up with TRBD2. V lost 4 bases and J lost 5; bases outside the gene matches: 14. The germline V gene has CDR1 LGHDT and CDR2 YNNKEL (reference sequence). The CDR3 loop spans 17 amino acids.

The chain is built from TRBV5-5 and TRBJ2-5, with TRBD2 matching 9 bases. The CDR3 covers 19 residues. Per germline, CDR1 SGHKS and CDR2 YYEKEE (reference sequence). The V and J ends lost 0 bases and 0 bases, in that order; junction bases with no gene match: 12. CDR3 in DNA: TGTGCCAGCAGCTTGGACAGGCGGCTAGCGGGGATGTACCAAGAGACCCAGTACTTC. Its protein product is CASSLDRRLAGMYQETQYF.

This rearrangement joins TRBV5-1 to TRBJ1-1; 7 bases agree with TRBD1. Trimming removed 3 bases from V and 1 base from J; junction bases left unmatched: 6. The CDR3 contains 15 residues. Looked up from germline, CDR1 is SGHRS and CDR2 is YFSETQ. The CDR3 bases are TGCGCCAGCAGCTGGGGACAGCCCGAGAACACTGAAGCTTTCTTT. This encodes CASSWGQPENTEAFF.

The gene calls are TRBV18 and TRBJ1-2; TRBD1 matches at 9 bases. Germline V gene lookup returns CDR1 KGHSH and CDR2 LQKENI. The junction had 4 bases not matched to a gene; V was cut back by 4 bases and J by 4 bases. The length of the CDR3 is 14 residues. The CDR3 sequence: CASSLLDRGYGYTF. DNA for the CDR3: TGTGCCAGCTCACTATTGGACAGGGGCTATGGCTACACCTTC.

The J gene is TRBJ1-5, the V gene TRBV19; 9 positions match TRBD1. The CDR3 is 15 amino acids. Losses at the gene ends were 5 bases for V and 1 base for J; bases not matched to a gene: 3. In germline, CDR1 is LNHDA, CDR2 SQIVND (reference sequence). The CDR3 protein is CASSGQGMSNQPQHF. The CDR3 bases are TGTGCCAGTAGTGGACAGGGGATGAGCAATCAGCCCCAGCATTTT.

V usage is TRBV4-3 and J usage is TRBJ1-1, with 10 bases matching TRBD1. Germline assignment: CDR1 LGHNA and CDR2 YSLEER. The CDR3 has 15 amino acids. Trimming removed 4 bases from V and 3 bases from J; junction bases left unmatched: 5. The CDR3, as DNA: TGCGCCAGCAGCCGAGTCGGACAGGGGGACACTGAAGCTTTCTTT. Encoded protein: CASSRVGQGDTEAFF.

This chain uses TRBV28 with TRBJ1-2; D gene unclear. CDR1 and CDR2 (germline): MDHEN, SYDVKM. This CDR3 region has 11 residues. V lost 6 bases and J lost 3, with 5 bases in between. The CDR3 DNA follows: TGTGCCAGCAGCCGTGACTATGGCTACACCTTC. This sequence encodes CASSRDYGYTF.

The V call is TRBV5-6, the J call TRBJ1-6, with 8 bases that match TRBD1. CDR3 size: 15 residues. Germline V gives CDR1 SGHDT, CDR2 YYEEEE. After removal of 4 bases from V and 7 bases from J, the junction contained 7 bases not matched to a gene. As DNA, the CDR3 is TGTGCCAGCAGCGCCAGACAGGGGACGAATTCACCCCTCCACTTT. Its translation is CASSARQGTNSPLHF.

The chain has TRBV5-6 and TRBJ2-5, with TRBD1 identical over 9 bases. V lost 0 bases, J lost 4 bases, and 1 base stayed unmatched. The CDR3 is 14 residues long. Germline V gene sequence: CDR1 SGHDT, CDR2 YYEEEE. DNA for the CDR3: TGTGCCAGCAGCTTGGGGACAGGGGTAGAGACCCAGTACTTC. It specifies CASSLGTGVETQYF.

This clone was detected a few times. The V gene is TRBV18, the J gene TRBJ2-7; 10 nucleotides agree with TRBD2. The CDR3 is 14 residues long. The germline gives CDR1 KGHSH, CDR2 LQKENI. Germline trimming cut 4 bases from V and 2 bases from J; bases unmatched to any gene: 2. This chain's CDR3 is CASSRAGGTYEQYF. CDR3 bases: TGTGCCAGCTCACGAGCGGGGGGGACCTACGAGCAGTACTTC.

The chain employs TRBV18 and TRBJ1-2; 9 bases are shared with TRBD1. J lost 5 bases, V lost 2 bases, and 6 bases had no gene match. CDR1 is KGHSH, CDR2 LQKENI, per germline. The CDR3 is 15 residues long. CDR3 sequence: CASSPNPGTGYGYTF. The CDR3 DNA reads TGTGCCAGCTCACCAAACCCCGGGACAGGGTATGGCTACACCTTC.